Below are 29 T cell receptor beta chains sequenced from a single sample in a study of cytomegalovirus exposure and HLA in healthy donors. Primers: 60 Vbeta forward and 13 Jbeta reverse. The assay was immunoSEQ multiplex PCR, and TCRdb's table has in-frame clones only and misses some. The table records approximately 110,000 clones, over 75% of them present only once. The sequenced material came from PBMCs. These receptors were obtained from a human donor in good health.

The chain carries TRBV4-2 and TRBJ2-7; D is undetermined. Trimming shortened V by 4 bases and J by 1 base, and 14 bases separated the two germline ends. CDR3 size: 15 residues. Germline CDR1 LGHNA, CDR2 YNFKEQ. The CDR3 bases are TGTGCCAGCAGCCCGATAGAGGCTGGGTCCTACGAGCAGTACTTC. Protein: CASSPIEAGSYEQYF.

The chain uses TRBV28 and TRBJ1-1, with a possible D match to TRBD1 (5 bases). This CDR3 region has 13 residues. V lost 5 bases and J lost 1, with 8 bases in between. Germline V gene data show CDR1 as MDHEN and CDR2 as SYDVKM. The CDR3 is CASSQTENTEAFF. CDR3 DNA sequence: TGTGCCAGCAGTCAGACAGAGAACACTGAAGCTTTCTTT.

This chain uses TRBV7-8 with TRBJ1-1; 11 positions agree with TRBD1. CDR3 length equals 17 residues. Germline loops: CDR1 SGHVS, CDR2 FQNEAQ. V lost 5 bases and J lost 0; bases outside the gene matches: 8. The CDR3 sequence is CASSPGQGALMNTEAFF. The CDR3 bases are TGTGCCAGCAGCCCAGGACAGGGGGCACTTATGAACACTGAAGCTTTCTTT.

This clone was counted once. The rearrangement links TRBV28 to TRBJ2-4; 8 positions match TRBD1. Germline values: CDR1 MDHEN, CDR2 SYDVKM. The CDR3 spans 18 residues. Germline trimming cut 6 bases from V and 0 bases from J; bases unmatched to any gene: 13. The CDR3 spells CASSRGQERMIAKNIQYF. The CDR3 DNA follows: TGTGCCAGCAGCCGGGGACAGGAGCGAATGATAGCCAAAAACATTCAGTACTTC.

This chain connects TRBV5-1 to TRBJ2-7, with D possibly matching TRBD2 (6 bases). The length of the CDR3 is 16 residues. CDR1 is SGHRS, CDR2 YFSETQ, per germline. With 0 bases removed from V and 0 bases from J, the gap between germline ends came to 13 bases. CDR3 region: CASSLVGGGSSYEQYF. In DNA, the CDR3 is TGCGCCAGCAGCTTGGTTGGGGGAGGTTCCTCCTACGAGCAGTACTTC. Full variable domain (missing parts from reference TRBV5-1 and TRBJ2-7): KAGVTQTPRYLIKTRGQQVTLSCSPISGHRSVSWYQQTPGQGLQFLFEYFSETQRNKGNFPGRFSGRQFSNSRSEMNVSTLELGDSALYLCASSLVGGGSSYEQYFGPGTRLTVT.

The chain employs TRBV5-8 and TRBJ2-5; TRBD2 matches at 7 bases. The CDR3 contains 15 residues. CDR1 and CDR2 from the germline V gene are SGHTS and YDEGEE. V lost 2 bases to trimming and J lost 4 bases; unmatched junction nucleotides: 8. The CDR3 nucleotides are TGTGCCAGCAGCTTCTATCCCCCGGGAGGAGAGACCCAGTACTTC. Protein product: CASSFYPPGGETQYF. The full variable domain, its missing parts supplied by reference TRBV5-8 and TRBJ2-5, is EAGVTQSPTHLIKTRGQQATLRCSPISGHTSVYWYQQALGLGLQFLLWYDEGEERNRGNFPPRFSGRQFPNYSSELNVNALELEDSALYLCASSFYPPGGETQYFGPGTRLLVL.

The chain joins TRBV5-1 to TRBJ2-7, with TRBD2 matching 14 bases. The CDR3 extends over 16 amino acids. The V segment lost 4 bases and the J segment 1 base; nucleotides outside the gene matches: 4. Germline assignment: CDR1 SGHRS and CDR2 YFSETQ. CDR3 bases: TGCGCCAGCAGCCTGGGGACTAGCGGGAGATCCTACGAGCAGTACTTC. Its protein product is CASSLGTSGRSYEQYF.

The V and J genes are TRBV28 and TRBJ2-1; 13 nucleotides match TRBD2. In germline, CDR1 is MDHEN, CDR2 SYDVKM. Unmatched junction bases numbered 3, after V lost 4 bases and J lost 3 bases. The CDR3 has 16 residues. The CDR3 region has the DNA TGTGCCAGCAGTTCGGGACTAGCGGGACTCTACAATGAGCAGTTCTTC. Residues: CASSSGLAGLYNEQFF.

This sequence joins TRBV18 and TRBJ2-7, with TRBD2 matching 11 bases. J was trimmed by 4 bases and V by 2 bases; bases with no gene match: 10. This CDR3 spans 17 amino acids. Germline V gene data show CDR1 as KGHSH and CDR2 as LQKENI. CDR3 bases: TGTGCCAGCTCACCATCAGGACTAGCGGGTTTACGTTACGAGCAGTACTTC. Translation: CASSPSGLAGLRYEQYF.

Of note for this clone: The junction differs from germline at one of its ends, possibly a read error. The chain couples TRBV5-4 to TRBJ2-6, with TRBD1 as a possible D gene (5 bases). The germline CDR1 and CDR2 sequences are SGHNT and YYREEE (reference sequence). CDR3 size: 17 residues. As DNA, the CDR3 is TGTGCCAGCGGAGTAGGGGCCCCCAGCTCTGGGGCCAACATCCTGACTTTC. Encoded protein: CASGVGAPSSGANILTF. The entire variable domain, with the rest obtained from reference TRBV5-4 and TRBJ2-6, is as follows: ETGVTQSPTHLIKTRGQQVTLRCSSQSGHNTVSWYQQALGQGPQFIFQYYREEENGRGNFPPRFSGLQFPNYSSELNVNALELDDSALYLCASGVGAPSSGANILTFGAGSRLTVL.

A few counts support this clone. The genes are TRBV2 and TRBJ1-4, with D perhaps TRBD1 (5 bases). Trimming shortened V by 3 bases and J by 5 bases, and 13 bases separated the two germline ends. The CDR3 is 15 residues long. Germline CDR1 is SNHLY and CDR2 is FYNNEI. CDR3 in amino acids: CASSEWGRGNEKLFF. In nucleotides, the CDR3 is TGTGCCAGCAGTGAGTGGGGAAGGGGCAATGAAAAACTGTTTTTT.

This rearrangement joins TRBV6-1 to TRBJ2-3; TRBD1 agrees at 8 bases. This CDR3 is built from 15 residues. Germline V gene data show CDR1 as MNHNS and CDR2 as SASEGT. V trimming: 5 bases; J trimming: 1 base; junction bases outside the gene matches: 5. The CDR3 DNA reads as TGTGCCAGCAGTTCCCAGGGGGCTGGCACAGATACGCAGTATTTT. It encodes CASSSQGAGTDTQYF.

In this sample, this clone turned up a few times. This sequence joins TRBV7-8 and TRBJ2-3, with no clear D. Looked up from germline, CDR1 is SGHVS and CDR2 is FQNEAQ. The CDR3 contains 11 residues. V shed 5 bases and J shed 5 bases, with 5 bases lying between them. The CDR3 DNA is TGTGCCAGCAGCCCGTTAGATACGCAGTATTTT. Its protein is CASSPLDTQYF.

The chain is built from TRBV5-4 and TRBJ2-5; possibly TRBD2 for D (6 bases). This CDR3 comprises 14 residues. The germline V gene has CDR1 SGHNT and CDR2 YYREEE (reference sequence). The V and J ends lost 2 bases and 5 bases respectively, with 13 bases between them. CDR3 amino acids: CASSFTGVGETQYF. As DNA, the CDR3 is TGTGCCAGCAGCTTCACGGGGGTTGGGGAGACCCAGTACTTC.

In DNA form, the CDR3 reads TGTGCCAGCCTCCCGGCTGGCCGTGGGAGTACGCAGTATTTT. Its translation: CASLPAGRGSTQYF. The gene calls are TRBV2 and TRBJ2-3, with D perhaps matching TRBD2 (5 bases). Trimming shortened V by 8 bases and J by 8 bases, and 20 bases separated the two germline ends. The germline gives CDR1 SNHLY, CDR2 FYNNEI. The CDR3 runs 14 residues.

The chain combines TRBV28 with TRBJ1-4; D remains unclear. Germline V lookup: CDR1 MDHEN, CDR2 SYDVKM. The CDR3 contains 15 residues. V lost 2 bases to trimming and J lost 4 bases, with 11 bases between them. This chain's CDR3 is CASSLAAAGNEKLFF. The CDR3 coding sequence is TGTGCCAGCAGTTTAGCGGCAGCGGGTAATGAAAAACTGTTTTTT.

The chain links TRBV15 to TRBJ1-1; 9 bases agree with TRBD1. Germline CDR1 LNHNV, CDR2 YYDKDF (reference sequence). The CDR3 runs to 16 residues. V gave up 2 bases and J gave up 5 bases; unmatched junction bases: 9. This CDR3 is CATSRPGQGPYTEAFF. CDR3 bases: TGTGCCACCAGCAGACCGGGACAGGGCCCGTATACTGAAGCTTTCTTT.

The rearrangement uses TRBV4-2 and TRBJ2-1, with 8 bases lining up with TRBD2. The germline CDR1 and CDR2 sequences are LGHNA and YNFKEQ. The junction had 4 bases not matched to a gene; V was cut back by 2 bases and J by 4 bases. The CDR3 contains 15 residues. The DNA for the CDR3 is TGTGCCAGCAGCCAAACTAGCGGAGATTACAATGAGCAGTTCTTC. Its protein product is CASSQTSGDYNEQFF.

About this clone: The junction departs from germline at one end; a sequencing error may be responsible. The CDR3 region has the DNA TGTGCCAGCAGTTTGGGTAGCGGGAGGCCCAAGAGCTCTGGGGCCAACGTCCTGACTTTC. Translated: CASSLGSGRPKSSGANVLTF. This chain connects TRBV5-4 to TRBJ2-6, with TRBD2 matching over 10 bases. Germline lookup yields CDR1 SGHNT and CDR2 YYREEE (reference sequence). The CDR3 covers 20 residues.

The rearrangement links TRBV4-2 to TRBJ2-7; tentative D call: TRBD2 (7 bases). Germline V gene lookup returns CDR1 LGHNA and CDR2 YNFKEQ. The CDR3 spans 15 residues. V lost 6 bases, J lost 5 bases, and 20 bases lay in between. CDR3 loop: CASRSGGLARDEQYF. The CDR3 DNA is TGTGCCAGCAGGTCCGGGGGGCTAGCGAGAGACGAGCAGTACTTC.

The chain uses TRBV6-6 and TRBJ1-2; no firm D call. V gave up 6 bases and J gave up 8 bases, with 10 bases separating them. This CDR3 comprises 11 residues. Per germline, CDR1 MNHNY and CDR2 SVGAGI (reference sequence). The CDR3 loop is CASSLLGGYTF. The CDR3 coding sequence is TGTGCCAGCAGCCTACTAGGGGGCTACACCTTC.

The chain uses TRBV11-3 and TRBJ1-1; 10 positions agree with TRBD1. The V and J ends lost 5 bases and 6 bases, in that order; junction bases with no gene match: 3. Germline CDR1 and CDR2: SGHNT and YENEEA. The CDR3 is 13 residues long. CDR3 residues: CASSVGQGAEAFF. The CDR3 DNA is TGTGCCAGCAGCGTCGGACAGGGGGCTGAAGCTTTCTTT.

CDR3: CASSLDGSGITDTQYF. As DNA, the CDR3 is TGCGCCAGCAGCTTGGATGGTAGCGGGATAACAGATACGCAGTATTTT. The chain combines TRBV5-1 with TRBJ2-3; 8 nucleotides line up with TRBD2. V gave up 0 bases and J gave up 3 bases; unmatched junction bases: 6. The CDR3 spans 16 residues. The germline gives CDR1 SGHRS, CDR2 YFSETQ.

The rearrangement uses TRBV5-6 and TRBJ1-2; possibly TRBD1 for D (6 bases). The CDR3 runs 14 residues. V was shortened by 4 bases and J by 5 bases, with 15 bases between the two germline ends. The germline V gene has CDR1 SGHDT and CDR2 YYEEEE. The CDR3 nucleotides read TGTGCCAGCAGCGCACCGGGGGGCGGATATGGCTACACCTTC. It translates to CASSAPGGGYGYTF.

This chain links TRBV5-4 with TRBJ1-2, with 8 bases matching TRBD1. Germline CDR1 and CDR2: SGHNT and YYREEE (reference sequence). J lost 0 bases, V lost 3 bases, and 7 bases had no gene match. The length of the CDR3 is 16 residues. The CDR3 protein is CASSYDRGTANYGYTF. In nucleotides, the CDR3 is TGTGCCAGCAGCTACGACAGGGGTACTGCTAACTATGGCTACACCTTC.

This chain uses TRBV28 with TRBJ2-1, with 9 bases identical to TRBD1. Trimming at V came to 6 bases and at J to 10 bases, leaving 7 bases not matched to a gene. This CDR3 comprises 13 residues. Per the germline V gene, CDR1 is MDHEN and CDR2 is SYDVKM. CDR3: CASRPGQGQEQFF. In DNA form, the CDR3 reads TGTGCCAGCAGACCGGGACAGGGCCAGGAGCAGTTCTTC.

The chain uses TRBV6-1 and TRBJ1-1; 7 bases match TRBD1. V was pared by 2 bases and J by 1 base, with 4 bases of the junction left unmatched. The CDR3 is 15 amino acids. Germline values: CDR1 MNHNS, CDR2 SASEGT. CDR3 DNA: TGTGCCAGCAGTGAACCAGGGGGTGAGAACACTGAAGCTTTCTTT. It encodes CASSEPGGENTEAFF.

The J gene is TRBJ2-7, the V gene TRBV4-1; 8 bases are a match to TRBD2. V dropped 4 bases and J dropped 2; count of bases not matched to a gene: 7. CDR3 length: 15 residues. Germline CDR1 is MGHRA and CDR2 is YSYEKL. In DNA, the CDR3 is TGCGCCAGCAGCCGCGGACTAGCCCAGCCCTACGAGCAGTACTTC. Its translation is CASSRGLAQPYEQYF.

The chain joins TRBV14 to TRBJ2-5, with D possibly TRBD2 on 6 matching bases. Looked up from germline, CDR1 is SGHDN and CDR2 is FVKESK. CDR3 length: 11 amino acids. V lost 6 bases to trimming and J lost 7 bases, with 9 bases between them. The CDR3 DNA reads TGTGCCAGCAGTTCGGAGGGGACCCAGTACTTC. It specifies CASSSEGTQYF.